This T cell receptor beta chain is drawn from a study of PD-1 blockade in classical Hodgkin lymphoma. The method was immunoSEQ multiplex PCR; TCRdb's version includes in-frame clones alone and lacks a portion of them. Of under 20,000 clones detected, over 80% appear once; the ten largest clones hold around a quarter. This CDR3 has 15 amino acids. Germline-derived CDR1 and CDR2 are SGHAT and FQNNGV. V lost 5 bases to trimming and J lost 2 bases; unmatched junction nucleotides: 9. Regarding the study as a whole: Complete responders possessed baseline diversity comparable to newly diagnosed patients. Nivolumab starters within 1 year of ASCT were excluded. In newly diagnosed patients, baseline TCR diversity was reportedly below that of healthy donors. Repertoire differences lack defined causes, possibly disease activity or prior therapy.

Each patient's relapse followed autologous stem cell transplantation, and brentuximab vedotin exposure varied. This clone was counted only a few times. The antigen is unknown. The chain recombines TRBV11-2 with TRBJ2-7; 7 bases align to TRBD1. The TCR comes from a human donor with classical Hodgkin lymphoma. The starting material was peripheral blood mononuclear cells (PBMCs), obtained before the second cycle of nivolumab. CDR3 residues: CASSPGGPNPYEQYF. The DNA for the CDR3 is TGTGCCAGCAGCCCAGGGGGTCCTAATCCCTACGAGCAGTACTTC.